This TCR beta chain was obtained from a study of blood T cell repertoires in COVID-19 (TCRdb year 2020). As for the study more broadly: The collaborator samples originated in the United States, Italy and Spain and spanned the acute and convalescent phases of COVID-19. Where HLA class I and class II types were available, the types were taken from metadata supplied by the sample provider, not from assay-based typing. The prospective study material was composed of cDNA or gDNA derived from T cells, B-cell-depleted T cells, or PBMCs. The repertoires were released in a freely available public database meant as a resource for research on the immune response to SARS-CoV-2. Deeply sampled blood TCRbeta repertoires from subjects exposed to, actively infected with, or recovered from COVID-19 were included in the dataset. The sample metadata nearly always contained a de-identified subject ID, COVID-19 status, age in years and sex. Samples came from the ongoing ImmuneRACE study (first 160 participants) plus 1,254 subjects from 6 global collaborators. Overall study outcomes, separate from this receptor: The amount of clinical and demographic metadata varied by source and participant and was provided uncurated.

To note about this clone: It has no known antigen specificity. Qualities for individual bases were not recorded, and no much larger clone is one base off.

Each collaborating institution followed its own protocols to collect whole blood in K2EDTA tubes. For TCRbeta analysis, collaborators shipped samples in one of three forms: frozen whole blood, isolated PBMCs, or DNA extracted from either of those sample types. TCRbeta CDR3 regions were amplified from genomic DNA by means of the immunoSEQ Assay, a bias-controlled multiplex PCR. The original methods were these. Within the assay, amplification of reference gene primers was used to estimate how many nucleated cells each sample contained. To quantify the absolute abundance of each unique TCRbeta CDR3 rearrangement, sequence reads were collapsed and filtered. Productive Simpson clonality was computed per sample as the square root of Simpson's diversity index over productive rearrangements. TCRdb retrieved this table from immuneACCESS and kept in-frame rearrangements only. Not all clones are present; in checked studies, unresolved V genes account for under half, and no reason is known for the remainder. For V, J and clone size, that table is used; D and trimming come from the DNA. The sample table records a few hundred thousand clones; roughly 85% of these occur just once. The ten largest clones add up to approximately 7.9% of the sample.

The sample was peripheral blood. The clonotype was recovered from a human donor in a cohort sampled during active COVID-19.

The CDR3 region reads CATRQGASYEQYF. The bases read TGTGCCACACGACAGGGAGCGTCCTACGAGCAGTACTTC. Recombination linked TRBV24-1 to TRBJ2-7; TRBD1 fits 7 bases in the junction. V ends up 10 bases short and J 1 base short, with an unmatched junction base count of 6. CDR1 KGHDR and CDR2 SFDVKD are derived from the germline V gene. The CDR3 has 13 amino acids, counting the end cysteine and phenylalanine. The kept DNA is CDR3 alone, 39 bases in frame from the first base.